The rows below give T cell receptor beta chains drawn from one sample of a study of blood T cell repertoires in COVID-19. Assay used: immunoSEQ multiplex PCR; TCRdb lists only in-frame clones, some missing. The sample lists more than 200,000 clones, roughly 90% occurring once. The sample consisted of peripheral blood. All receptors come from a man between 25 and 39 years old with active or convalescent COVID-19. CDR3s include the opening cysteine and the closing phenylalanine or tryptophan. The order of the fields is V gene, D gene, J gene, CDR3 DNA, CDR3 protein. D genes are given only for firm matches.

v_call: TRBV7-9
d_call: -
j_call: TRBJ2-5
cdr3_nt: TGTGCCAGCAGCTTAAATCAGGGGGGAGAGACCCAGTACTTC
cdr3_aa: CASSLNQGGETQYF

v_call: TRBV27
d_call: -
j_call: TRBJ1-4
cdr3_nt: TGTGCCAGCAGTTTATATGCCAGAAACAATGAAAAACTGTTTTTT
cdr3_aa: CASSLYARNNEKLFF

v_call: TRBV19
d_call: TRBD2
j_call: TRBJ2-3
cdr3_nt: TGTGCCAGTAGTACACTGACTAGCGGGGGGGCCTCAGATACGCAGTATTTT
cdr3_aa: CASSTLTSGGASDTQYF

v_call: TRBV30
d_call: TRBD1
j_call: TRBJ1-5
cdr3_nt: TGTGCCTGGGCCCAGGGGGCAGGTCAGCCCCAGCATTTT
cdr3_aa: CAWAQGAGQPQHF

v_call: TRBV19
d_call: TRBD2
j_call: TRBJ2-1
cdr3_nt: TGTGCCTCAAGTAGGCGGGGGGAAAACAATGAGCAGTTCTTC
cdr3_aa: CASSRRGENNEQFF

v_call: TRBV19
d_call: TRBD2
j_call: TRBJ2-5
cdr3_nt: TGTGCCAGTACCGTCGACAAGGGAAGCGGGGGACCGCCTCGCGAGACCCAGTACTTC
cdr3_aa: CASTVDKGSGGPPRETQYF

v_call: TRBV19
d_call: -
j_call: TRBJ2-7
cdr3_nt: TGTGCCAGTAGTCCACAGACTACCGATACTTACGAGCAGTACTTC
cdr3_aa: CASSPQTTDTYEQYF

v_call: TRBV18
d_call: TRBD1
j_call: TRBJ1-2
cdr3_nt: TGTGCCAGCTCACCCCTTGACAGGGTTCGGGACTATGGCTACACCTTC
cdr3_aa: CASSPLDRVRDYGYTF

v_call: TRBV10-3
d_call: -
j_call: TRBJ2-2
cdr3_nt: TGTGCCATCAGGAGTGATGGCACCGGGGAGCTGTTTTTT
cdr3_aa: CAIRSDGTGELFF

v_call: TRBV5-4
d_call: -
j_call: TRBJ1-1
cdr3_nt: TGTGCCAGCAGCTTCACCAACAGGAACACTGAAGCTTTCTTT
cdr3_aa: CASSFTNRNTEAFF

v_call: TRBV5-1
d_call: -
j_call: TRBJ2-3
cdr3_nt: TGCGCCAGCAGCTTCGGGGGAGCAGATACGCAGTATTTT
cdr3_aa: CASSFGGADTQYF

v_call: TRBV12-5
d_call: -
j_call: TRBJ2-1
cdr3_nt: TGTGCTAGTGGTTTGGGGCTTGTCGACAATGAGCAGTTCTTC
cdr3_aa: CASGLGLVDNEQFF

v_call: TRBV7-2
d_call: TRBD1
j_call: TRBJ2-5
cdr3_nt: TGTGCCAGCAGCTACGACAGGGGAGAGACCCAGTACTTC
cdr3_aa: CASSYDRGETQYF

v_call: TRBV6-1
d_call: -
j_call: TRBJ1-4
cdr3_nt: TGTGCCAGCAGTGAATTTGGGCCGGGAGCAACTAATGAAAAACTGTTTTTT
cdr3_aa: CASSEFGPGATNEKLFF

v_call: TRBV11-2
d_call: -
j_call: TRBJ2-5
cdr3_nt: TGTGCCAGCAGCTTAGACCATCAAGAGACCCAGTACTTC
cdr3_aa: CASSLDHQETQYF

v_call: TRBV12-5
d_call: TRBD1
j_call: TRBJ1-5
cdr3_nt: TGTGCTAGCGGACAGGGGGTCGGTCAGCCCCAGCATTTT
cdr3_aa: CASGQGVGQPQHF

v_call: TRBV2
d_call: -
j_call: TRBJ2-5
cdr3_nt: TGTGCCAGCGCCTTGAACGAGCCCCAAGAGACCCAGTACTTC
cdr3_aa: CASALNEPQETQYF

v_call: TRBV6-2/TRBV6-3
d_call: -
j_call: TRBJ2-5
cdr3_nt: TGTGCCAGCAGTTATCCGGGGGAGACCCAGTACTTC
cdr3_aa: CASSYPGETQYF

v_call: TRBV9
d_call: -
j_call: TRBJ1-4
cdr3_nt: TGTGCCAGCAGCGGGGTAGGGGGATCTAATGAAAAACTGTTTTTT
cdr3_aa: CASSGVGGSNEKLFF

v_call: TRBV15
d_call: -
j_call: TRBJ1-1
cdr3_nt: TGTGCCACCAGCGGATGGGGCTTAGAGACTGAAGCTTTCTTT
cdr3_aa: CATSGWGLETEAFF